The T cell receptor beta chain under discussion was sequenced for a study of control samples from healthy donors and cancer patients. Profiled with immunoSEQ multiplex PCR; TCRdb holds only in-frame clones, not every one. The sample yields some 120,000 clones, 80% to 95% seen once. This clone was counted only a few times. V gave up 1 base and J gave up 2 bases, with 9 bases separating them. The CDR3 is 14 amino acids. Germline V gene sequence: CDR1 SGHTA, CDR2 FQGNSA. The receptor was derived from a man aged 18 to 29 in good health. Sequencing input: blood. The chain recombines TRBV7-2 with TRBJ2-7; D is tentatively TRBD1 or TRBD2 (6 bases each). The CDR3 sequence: CASSLEGGTYEQYF. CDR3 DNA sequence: TGTGCCAGCAGCTTAGAAGGGGGGACCTACGAGCAGTACTTC. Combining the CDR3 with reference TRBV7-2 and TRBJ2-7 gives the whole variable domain GAGVSQSPSNKVTEKGKDVELRCDPISGHTALYWYRQSLGQGLEFLIYFQGNSAPDKSGLPSDRFSAERTGGSVSTLTIQRTQQEDSAVYLCASSLEGGTYEQYFGPGTRLTVT.